This TCR beta chain was observed in a study of blood T cell repertoires in COVID-19. V lost 5 bases and J lost 4; bases outside the gene matches: 2. The CDR3 extends over 13 amino acids. The germline V gene has CDR1 MNHNY and CDR2 SVGAGI (reference sequence). Libraries were prepared by immunoSEQ multiplex PCR; TCRdb keeps only in-frame clonotypes and omits some of them. The top ten hold roughly 20% of the sample, which has around 6,700 clones, approximately 86% seen once. This sequence originates from a human donor in a cohort sampled during active COVID-19. V is TRBV6-6 and J is TRBJ1-5; 7 bases agree with TRBD1. The sample was peripheral blood. The CDR3 bases are TGTGCCAGCAGTCTGACAGGGAATCAGCCCCAGCATTTT. It is translated as CASSLTGNQPQHF.